One sample yielded the 14 T cell receptor beta chains listed below, sequenced in a study of T-cell memory formation after mild COVID-19. TCRdb redid the calling of the 5' RACE reads with MiXCR, one entry per CDR3 protein. The sample lists about 250,000 distinct CDR3 sequences, approximately 15% occurring once. Source material: PBMCs or a T cell subset sorted from them (not recorded which). All receptors derive from an adult woman who had mild COVID-19 (a few samples of this study predate the infection). Cell type and time point are not known.

This clonotype was seen more than once but under ten times. V and J are TRBV3-2 and TRBJ1-1. TRBV3-2 is annotated as a pseudogene. The CDR3 has 13 residues. CDR3 DNA: TGTGCCAGCAGCGTCGACAACAACACTGAAGCTTTCTTT. Its translation is CASSVDNNTEAFF.

This clonotype appeared a few times. V gene TRBV29-1 combines with J gene TRBJ1-2, with a possible D match to TRBD1 (5 bases). From germline, CDR1 is SQVTM and CDR2 ANQGSEA. V was clipped by 2 bases and J by 4 bases, with 8 bases between them. The length of the CDR3 is 12 residues. The CDR3 coding sequence is TGCAGCGTTGAAACGGGGGTCTATGGCTACACCTTC. As protein: CSVETGVYGYTF.

This clonotype was counted a few times. The chain links TRBV29-1 to TRBJ2-6, with D maybe TRBD1 (6 bases). The CDR3 extends over 14 amino acids. Germline V gene data show CDR1 as SQVTM and CDR2 as ANQGSEA. V shed 3 bases and J shed 4 bases, with 10 bases lying between them. The CDR3 coding sequence is TGCAGCGTTGACGGCAGGGGAGGGGCCAACGTCCTGACTTTC. Translation gives CSVDGRGGANVLTF.

The CDR3: CASSLAARSSGEQFF. The CDR3 nucleotides are TGTGCCAGCAGCTTAGCTGCTAGAAGTTCTGGGGAGCAGTTCTTC. The rearrangement joins TRBV7-2 to TRBJ2-1; D remains unclear. CDR3 size: 15 residues. V lost 0 bases, J lost 10 bases, and 16 bases lay in between. Per germline, CDR1 SGHTA and CDR2 FQGNSA.

This clonotype was found a few times. The chain recombines TRBV7-6 with TRBJ2-7; TRBD2 agrees at 12 bases. Germline CDR1 SGHVS, CDR2 FNYEAQ. This CDR3 has 21 residues. With 5 bases clipped from V and 0 bases from J, the junction kept 20 bases outside the gene matches. The CDR3 region has the DNA TGTGCCAGCAGCCATCGGAAGGTGGGCGGGACTAGCGGGCAACTCTCCTACGAGCAGTACTTC. This gives the protein CASSHRKVGGTSGQLSYEQYF.

The chain couples TRBV6-1 to TRBJ1-2, with TRBD1 as a possible D gene (5 bases). The CDR3 covers 14 residues. CDR1 MNHNS and CDR2 SASEGT come from the germline V gene. Trimming cost V 6 bases and J 6 bases, with 17 bases left between them. The CDR3 is CASSYTVGRDGYTF. In DNA, the CDR3 is TGTGCCAGCAGCTACACCGTGGGACGGGATGGCTACACCTTC.

This clonotype has a handful of counts. The J gene is TRBJ2-1, the V gene TRBV20-1; 9 nucleotides line up with TRBD2. The CDR3 has 15 amino acids. Germline CDR1 DFQATT, CDR2 SNEGSKA (reference sequence). V gave up 1 base and J gave up 9 bases; unmatched junction bases: 10. DNA of the CDR3: TGCAGTGCTAGAGGGCCTAGCGGGGTCCTCAGTGAGCAGTTCTTC. Its protein is CSARGPSGVLSEQFF.

This clonotype was counted only a few times. V and J are TRBV19 and TRBJ1-2; 8 bases match TRBD1. The CDR3 spans 15 residues. The J segment lost 8 bases and the V segment lost 7 bases, leaving 15 bases of the junction unmatched. Germline lookup yields CDR1 LNHDA and CDR2 SQIVND (reference sequence). The DNA of the CDR3 is TGTGCCAGTACGATGGGCCCGGGACAGGAGTACGGCTACACCTTC. As protein: CASTMGPGQEYGYTF.

This clonotype was observed a handful of times. The V and J genes are TRBV12-3 or TRBV12-4 and TRBJ2-3; D tentatively reads TRBD1 or TRBD2 (5 bases each). V lost 5 bases to trimming and J lost 14 bases, with 17 bases between them. This CDR3 spans 12 amino acids. CDR3 in amino acids: CASSASGTGTYF. In DNA, the CDR3 is TGTGCCAGCAGTGCATCCGGGACGGGCACGTATTTT.

This clonotype occurred once. The chain has TRBV19 and TRBJ1-1, with D possibly matching TRBD1 (5 bases). CDR1 LNHDA and CDR2 SQIVND come from the germline V gene (reference sequence). This CDR3 region has 14 residues. Trimming pared 3 bases from V and 5 bases from J, leaving 13 bases between. The CDR3 is CASSIFHRRTEAFF. The CDR3 DNA reads TGTGCCAGTAGTATCTTCCACAGGAGGACTGAAGCTTTCTTT. Full variable domain (outside the CDR3, taken from reference TRBV19 and TRBJ1-1): DGGITQSPKYLFRKEGQNVTLSCEQNLNHDAMYWYRQDPGQGLRLIYYSQIVNDFQKGDIAEGYSVSREKKESFPLTVTSAQKNPTAFYLCASSIFHRRTEAFFGQGTRLTVV.

The chain carries TRBV6-2 or TRBV6-3 and TRBJ1-5, with D maybe TRBD1 (5 bases). The ends were cut back, 4 bases at V and 5 bases at J, with 12 bases in the middle. This CDR3 region has 14 residues. Germline V gives CDR1 MNHEY, CDR2 SVGEGT. This CDR3 reads CASSFRQGYQPQHF. In DNA, the CDR3 is TGTGCCAGCAGTTTCAGGCAGGGTTATCAGCCCCAGCATTTT.

This clonotype was seen a handful of times. The chain carries TRBV24-1 and TRBJ1-5; D unclear. Deletions cut 3 bases from V and 2 bases from J, with 4 bases between. The germline V gene encodes CDR1 KGHDR and CDR2 SFDVKD. There are 13 residues in the CDR3. The CDR3 loop reads CATSDLGNQPQHF. The CDR3 DNA follows: TGTGCCACCAGTGATCTTGGCAATCAGCCCCAGCATTTT.

This chain uses TRBV18 with TRBJ2-1; the match to TRBD2 covers 7 bases. This CDR3 region has 15 residues. Germline V gene lookup returns CDR1 KGHSH and CDR2 LQKENI. Unmatched junction bases numbered 7, after V lost 2 bases and J lost 6 bases. CDR3 sequence (DNA): TGTGCCAGCTCACCATCCGGGAGGCTTGGCAATGAGCAGTTCTTC. This codes for CASSPSGRLGNEQFF.

J is TRBJ2-3 and V is TRBV7-3, with D perhaps matching TRBD2 (6 bases). The germline V gene encodes CDR1 SGHTA and CDR2 FQGTGA. The CDR3 totals 15 residues. The V end was cut by 3 bases, the J end by 5 bases, with 15 bases between. CDR3 sequence reads: CASSLIRGGVDTQYF. CDR3 nucleotide sequence: TGTGCCAGCAGCTTGATCCGGGGAGGAGTAGATACGCAGTATTTT.